This T cell receptor (beta chain) was captured in a study of cytomegalovirus exposure and HLA in healthy donors. In regard to this clone: Antigen: not known.

Findings of the study overall: Across donors, sequencing depth was assumed by presence/absence analyses to be roughly uniform. Reportedly, fewer N-insertions than the approximately 690-donor mean appeared in an Asian-associated ancestry cluster in a later analysis.

The PCR had 60 Vbeta and 13 Jbeta primers. In the original processing: In a later analysis, 80 million or so unique TCR beta chains included roughly 11 million shared by two or more donors. The data were produced by immunoSEQ multiplex PCR, yet TCRdb's version contains in-frame clones alone and is incomplete. V and J calls and clone size are as listed in that table; D and trimming were resolved from the DNA. The sample has roughly 100,000 clones, 70% to 80% seen once. The V gene end was trimmed by 4 bases and the J gene end by 5 bases; junction bases not matched to a gene: 12. The CDR3 totals 16 residues. CDR1 is GTSNPN and CDR2 is SVGIG in the germline V gene (reference sequence).

This chain uses TRBV30 with TRBJ2-5; 11 bases are a match to TRBD2. Material: PBMCs. This receptor was obtained from a middle-aged woman in good health and CMV-seronegative. CDR3 loop: CAWNTVAGGPGETQYF. CDR3 sequence (DNA): TGTGCCTGGAACACTGTAGCGGGAGGGCCGGGGGAGACCCAGTACTTC.